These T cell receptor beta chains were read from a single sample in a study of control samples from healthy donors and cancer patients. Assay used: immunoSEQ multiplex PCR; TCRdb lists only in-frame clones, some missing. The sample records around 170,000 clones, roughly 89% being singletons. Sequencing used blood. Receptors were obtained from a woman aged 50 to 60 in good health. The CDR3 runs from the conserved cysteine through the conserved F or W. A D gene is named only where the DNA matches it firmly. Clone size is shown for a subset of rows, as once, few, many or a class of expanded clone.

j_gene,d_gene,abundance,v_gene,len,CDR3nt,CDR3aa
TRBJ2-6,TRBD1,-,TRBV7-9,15,TGTGCCAGCAGCGTCGGGACAGCTGGGGCCAACGTCCTGACTTTC,CASSVGTAGANVLTF
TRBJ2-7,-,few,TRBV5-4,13,TGTGCCAGCAGCCCGACTCCTGGTACCGAGCAGTACTTC,CASSPTPGTEQYF
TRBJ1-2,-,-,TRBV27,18,TGTGCCAGCAGTTTATGGCCCCCGGGGGCCGGGACCTTCTATGGCTACACCTTC,CASSLWPPGAGTFYGYTF
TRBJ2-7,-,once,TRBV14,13,TGTGCCAGCAGCGATGCTAAGCGGAACGAGCAGTACTTC,CASSDAKRNEQYF
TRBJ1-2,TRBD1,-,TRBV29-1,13,TGCAGCGCAACGACAGGGGGCAGCTATGGCTACACCTTC,CSATTGGSYGYTF
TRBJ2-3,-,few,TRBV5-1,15,TGCGCCAGCAGCTCAGACCCTACTAGCACAGATACGCAGTATTTT,CASSSDPTSTDTQYF
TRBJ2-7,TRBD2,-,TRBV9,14,TGTGCCAGCAGCGCGGGTAGCGGGAGAGTTGAGCAGTACTTC,CASSAGSGRVEQYF
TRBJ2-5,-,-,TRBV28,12,TGTGCCAGCACCAGCGGGCAAGAGACCCAGTACTTC,CASTSGQETQYF
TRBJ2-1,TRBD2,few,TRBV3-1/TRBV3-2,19,TGTGCCAGCAGCCAAGCCCTGGGACTAGCGGGAGGCGCCTACAATGAGCAGTTCTTC,CASSQALGLAGGAYNEQFF
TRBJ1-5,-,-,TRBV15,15,TGTGCCACCAGCAGAGATCAAGGGGGGTATCAGCCCCAGCATTTT,CATSRDQGGYQPQHF
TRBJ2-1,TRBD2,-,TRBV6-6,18,TGTGCCAGCAGTCCGACCCGAGGGGCTAGCGGGACCTACAATGAGCAGTTCTTC,CASSPTRGASGTYNEQFF
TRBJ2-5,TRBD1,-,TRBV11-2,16,TGTGCCAGCAGCCTTCGGACAGGGAGCTCCCAAGAGACCCAGTACTTC,CASSLRTGSSQETQYF
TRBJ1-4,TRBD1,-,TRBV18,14,TGTGCCAGCTCACCCGGGACAGGGTATGAAAAACTGTTTTTT,CASSPGTGYEKLFF
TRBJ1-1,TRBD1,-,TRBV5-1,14,TGCGCCAGCAGCGAACAGGGGGAGTACACTGAAGCTTTCTTT,CASSEQGEYTEAFF
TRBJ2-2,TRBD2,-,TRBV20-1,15,TGCAGTGCTAGTAAAGCGGGAGGGAGGACCGGGGAGCTGTTTTTT,CSASKAGGRTGELFF
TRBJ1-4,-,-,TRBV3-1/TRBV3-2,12,TGTGCCAGCAGACAAACGGATGAAAAACTGTTTTTT,CASRQTDEKLFF
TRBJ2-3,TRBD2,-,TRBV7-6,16,TGTGCCAGCAGCTTAATGAGCCGGGGGGTAACAGATACGCAGTATTTT,CASSLMSRGVTDTQYF